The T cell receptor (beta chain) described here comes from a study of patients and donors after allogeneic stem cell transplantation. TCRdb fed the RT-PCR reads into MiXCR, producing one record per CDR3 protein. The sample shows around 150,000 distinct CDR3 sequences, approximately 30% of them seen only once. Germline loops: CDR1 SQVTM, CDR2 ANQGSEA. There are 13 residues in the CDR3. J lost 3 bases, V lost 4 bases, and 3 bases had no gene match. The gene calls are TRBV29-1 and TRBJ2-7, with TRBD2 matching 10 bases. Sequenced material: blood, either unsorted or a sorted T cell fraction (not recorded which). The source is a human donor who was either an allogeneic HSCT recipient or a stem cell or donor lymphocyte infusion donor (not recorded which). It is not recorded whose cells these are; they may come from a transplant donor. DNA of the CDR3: TGCAGCGTTGTGGCTAGCGGGAGCTACGAGCAGTACTTC. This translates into CSVVASGSYEQYF.